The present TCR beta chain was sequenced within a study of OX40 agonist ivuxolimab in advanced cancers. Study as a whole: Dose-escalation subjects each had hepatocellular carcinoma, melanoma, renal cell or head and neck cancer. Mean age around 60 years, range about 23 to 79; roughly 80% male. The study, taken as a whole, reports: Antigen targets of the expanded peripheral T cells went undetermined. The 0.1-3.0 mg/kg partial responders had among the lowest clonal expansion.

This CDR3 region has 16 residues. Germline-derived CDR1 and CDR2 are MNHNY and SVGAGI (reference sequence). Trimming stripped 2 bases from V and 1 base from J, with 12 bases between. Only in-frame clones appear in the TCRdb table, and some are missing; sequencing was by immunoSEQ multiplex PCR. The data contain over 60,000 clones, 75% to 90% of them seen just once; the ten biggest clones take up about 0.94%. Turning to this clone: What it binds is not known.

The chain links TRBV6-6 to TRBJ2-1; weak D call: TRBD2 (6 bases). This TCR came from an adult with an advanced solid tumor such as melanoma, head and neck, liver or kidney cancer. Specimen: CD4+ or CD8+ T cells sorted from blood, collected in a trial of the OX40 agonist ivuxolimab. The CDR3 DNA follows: TGTGCCAGCAGTTACCCGGCGCGGGGATCCTACAATGAGCAGTTCTTC. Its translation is CASSYPARGSYNEQFF.